These T cell receptor beta chains were read from a single sample in a study of T cells in Graves' hyperthyroidism and ophthalmopathy. MiXCR was run by TCRdb on the multiplex PCR reads, yielding one entry per CDR3 protein. The sample contains some 350,000 distinct CDR3 sequences, 25% of which appear only once. Sequenced: blood. These TCRs come from a man aged 50 to 60 with Graves' hyperthyroidism. The CDR3 runs from the conserved cysteine through the conserved F or W. A D gene is named only where the DNA matches it firmly. Clone size is not always given. Where it is, it says once, few, many or a class for expanded clones.

j_call | clone_size | d_call | v_call | cdr3_length | cdr3_nt | cdr3_aa
TRBJ2-3 | NA | NA | TRBV6-2/TRBV6-3 | 14 | TGTGCCAGCGCACGGGCAGGGGCATCAGATACGCAGTATTTT | CASARAGASDTQYF
TRBJ1-6 | NA | TRBD1 | TRBV12-3/TRBV12-4 | 12 | TGTGCCAGCAGCGCGACAGGGTCACCCCTCCACTTT | CASSATGSPLHF
TRBJ1-5 | many | NA | TRBV3-1 | 16 | TGTGCCAGCAGCCAAGCTTGGAAGGCGGGCAATCAGCCCCAGCATTTT | CASSQAWKAGNQPQHF
TRBJ1-1 | few | TRBD1 | TRBV11-2 | 13 | TGTGCCAGCAGCTTAGATCAGGGGGCTGAAGCTTTCTTT | CASSLDQGAEAFF
TRBJ2-7 | NA | TRBD2 | TRBV25-1 | 14 | TGTGCCAGCAGCTCTAGCGGGCACTCCTACGAGCAGTACTTC | CASSSSGHSYEQYF
TRBJ2-3 | many | TRBD2 | TRBV11-3 | 16 | TGTGCCAGCAGCTTAGGACTAGCGGGAGACACAGATACGCAGTATTTT | CASSLGLAGDTDTQYF
TRBJ1-4 | NA | NA | TRBV5-1 | 15 | TGCGCCAGCAGCATAACCGGGACGTCGGATGAAAAACTGTTTTTT | CASSITGTSDEKLFF
TRBJ1-2 | NA | NA | TRBV5-1 | 12 | TGCGCCAGCAGACAGGGCGATGGTGGCTACACCTTC | CASRQGDGGYTF
TRBJ2-1 | NA | NA | TRBV6-1 | 15 | TGTGCCAGCAGTGAAGAAAGCGACTCCTACAATGAGCAGTTCTTC | CASSEESDSYNEQFF
TRBJ2-3 | NA | NA | TRBV24-1 | 15 | TGTGCCACCAGTAAAAGGTCGGTCCATCAAGATACGCAGTATTTT | CATSKRSVHQDTQYF
TRBJ2-5 | few | NA | TRBV6-1 | 13 | TGTGCCAGCACGCAGGGAGACCAAGAGACCCAGTACTTC | CASTQGDQETQYF
TRBJ2-3 | NA | TRBD2 | TRBV18 | 15 | TGTGCCAGCTCACTCGGGGGGGACGGCACAGATACGCAGTATTTT | CASSLGGDGTDTQYF
TRBJ2-7 | NA | TRBD1 | TRBV7-2 | 14 | TGCGCCAGCAGCCAAGATACAGGGGGCTCCGAGCAGTACTTC | CASSQDTGGSEQYF
TRBJ2-6 | few | NA | TRBV3-1 | 19 | TGTGCCAGCAGCCAAGGAAAAGGGGTCTGGGGCTCTGGGGCCAACGTCCTGACTTTC | CASSQGKGVWGSGANVLTF
TRBJ2-3 | NA | TRBD2 | TRBV27 | 15 | TGTGCCAGCAGTTCCAGACTAGCGGGGGGGGGTACGCAGTATTTT | CASSSRLAGGGTQYF
TRBJ1-3 | many | NA | TRBV11-3 | 14 | TGTGCCAGCAGCTTAGCAACCCCTTCGAACACCATATATTTT | CASSLATPSNTIYF
TRBJ1-5 | NA | NA | TRBV15 | 13 | TGTGCCACCAGCCCCGAAACGTTACGGCCCCAGCATTTT | CATSPETLRPQHF
TRBJ1-1 | NA | NA | TRBV29-1 | 12 | TGCAGCGGTGACAGGTGGAACACTGAAGCTTTCTTT | CSGDRWNTEAFF
TRBJ2-5 | few | TRBD2 | TRBV6-1 | 15 | TGTGCCAGCAGCATCCGGACTAGCGGTAAAGAGACCCAGTACTTC | CASSIRTSGKETQYF
TRBJ2-1 | NA | TRBD2 | TRBV14 | 15 | TGTGCCAGCAGCCCCCTCGGGAGCGGGAGTGATGAGCAGTTCTTC | CASSPLGSGSDEQFF
TRBJ2-1 | many | NA | TRBV2 | 11 | TGTGCCAGCAGTGAAACAAATGAGCAGTTCTTC | CASSETNEQFF
TRBJ2-7 | NA | NA | TRBV19 | 13 | TGTGCCAGTAGTACCGGACTCTCGTACGAGCAGTACTTC | CASSTGLSYEQYF
TRBJ2-7 | NA | NA | TRBV12-3/TRBV12-4 | 16 | TGTGCCAGCAATTGTCCCAGGCGGATCCCTCTCTACGAGCAGTACTTC | CASNCPRRIPLYEQYF
TRBJ2-5 | many | NA | TRBV20-1 | 14 | TGCAGTGCAGAAACAGGGATGGTTGGGAAGACCCAGTACTTC | CSAETGMVGKTQYF
TRBJ2-1 | few | NA | TRBV6-2/TRBV6-3 | 15 | TGTGCCAGCAGTCACAGGGCTAGCAGATACAATGAGCAGTTCTTC | CASSHRASRYNEQFF
TRBJ2-5 | NA | NA | TRBV15 | 15 | TGTGCCACCAGCAGTCCCGGTGGTGGGCAAGAGACCCAGTACTTC | CATSSPGGGQETQYF